The rows below give T cell receptor beta chains drawn from one sample of a study of CD8+CD57+ T cells in acquired aplastic anemia. MiXCR was run by TCRdb on the reads, yielding one entry per CDR3 protein. The sample contains approximately 190,000 distinct CDR3 sequences, 64% of which appear only once. Sequenced material: sorted CD4+, CD8+, or CD8+CD57+ T cells (not recorded which) from PBMCs. The receptors were sampled from a human donor with severe aplastic anemia or a healthy control (not recorded which). CDR3s include the opening cysteine and the closing phenylalanine or tryptophan. Each record gives: clone size, CDR3 length, D gene, J gene, V gene, CDR3 protein, CDR3 DNA. A D gene is named only where the DNA matches it firmly. Rows give clone size only sometimes, using once, few, many, or a class for an expanded clone.

size: once; length: 13; D: TRBD1; J: TRBJ1-2; V: TRBV10-1; CDR3: CASRSGQGYGYTF; DNA: TGCGCCAGCAGATCGGGACAGGGGTATGGCTACACCTTC
size: -; length: 14; D: -; J: TRBJ1-4; V: TRBV25-1; CDR3: CASSELGASEKLFF; DNA: TGTGCCAGCAGTGAATTGGGGGCGAGTGAAAAACTGTTTTTT
size: many; length: 11; D: -; J: TRBJ1-3; V: TRBV20-1; CDR3: CSAPYGNTIYF; DNA: TGCAGTGCTCCGTATGGAAACACCATATATTTT
size: -; length: 12; D: -; J: TRBJ2-1; V: TRBV25-1; CDR3: CASSGNVDEQFF; DNA: TGTGCCAGCAGTGGCAACGTGGATGAGCAGTTCTTC
size: -; length: 15; D: -; J: TRBJ1-5; V: TRBV2; CDR3: CASSLAGTENQPQHF; DNA: TGTGCCAGCAGCCTCGCCGGGACCGAGAATCAGCCCCAGCATTTT
size: -; length: 15; D: -; J: TRBJ2-5; V: TRBV15; CDR3: CATSRSYLGGETQYF; DNA: TGTGCCACCAGCAGATCATACCTTGGCGGAGAGACCCAGTACTTC
size: -; length: 17; D: TRBD1; J: TRBJ2-7; V: TRBV6-2/TRBV6-3; CDR3: CASSSSPLQGIRYERYF; DNA: TGTGCCAGCAGCAGCTCCCCCCTACAGGGGATAAGGTACGAGCGGTACTTC
size: -; length: 14; D: -; J: TRBJ1-4; V: TRBV7-9; CDR3: CASSLTSGSEKLFF; DNA: TGTGCCAGCAGCTTAACGTCCGGGTCTGAAAAACTGTTTTTT
size: once; length: 14; D: -; J: TRBJ1-5; V: TRBV19; CDR3: CASSIVPGPQPQHF; DNA: TGTGCCAGTAGTATAGTGCCAGGGCCGCAGCCCCAGCATTTT
size: few; length: 14; D: -; J: TRBJ2-7; V: TRBV20-1; CDR3: CSARPLTSNYEQYF; DNA: TGCAGTGCTAGGCCTCTGACATCGAACTACGAGCAGTACTTC
size: many; length: 17; D: TRBD2; J: TRBJ2-7; V: TRBV19; CDR3: CASSVATSGLNSYEQYF; DNA: TGTGCCAGTAGTGTCGCTACTAGCGGGCTGAACTCCTACGAGCAGTACTTC
size: -; length: 15; D: -; J: TRBJ2-7; V: TRBV6-4; CDR3: CASSDCETGSYEQYF; DNA: TGTGCCAGCAGTGACTGCGAGACAGGCTCCTACGAGCAGTACTTC
size: -; length: 14; D: TRBD1; J: TRBJ1-1; V: TRBV2; CDR3: CASSRQGSNTEAFF; DNA: TGTGCCAGCAGTCGACAGGGGTCGAACACTGAAGCTTTCTTT
size: few; length: 16; D: TRBD1; J: TRBJ2-7; V: TRBV10-3; CDR3: CAISELLGQGAYEQYF; DNA: TGTGCCATCAGTGAGTTGCTGGGACAGGGGGCGTACGAGCAGTACTTC
size: few; length: 17; D: TRBD1; J: TRBJ2-7; V: TRBV20-1; CDR3: CSARDIKGAPTSYEQYF; DNA: TGCAGTGCTAGAGATATCAAGGGGGCCCCCACCTCCTACGAGCAGTACTTC
size: -; length: 15; D: -; J: TRBJ2-3; V: TRBV2; CDR3: CASSERGKSTDTQYF; DNA: TGTGCCAGCAGTGAACGGGGGAAGAGCACAGATACGCAGTATTTT
size: few; length: 13; D: -; J: TRBJ2-5; V: TRBV7-6; CDR3: CASSATKPETQYF; DNA: TGTGCCAGCAGCGCAACTAAGCCGGAGACCCAGTACTTC
size: -; length: 15; D: TRBD1; J: TRBJ2-5; V: TRBV20-1; CDR3: CSARPGQLFGETQYF; DNA: TGCAGTGCTAGACCGGGACAGCTATTCGGGGAGACCCAGTACTTC
size: -; length: 13; D: -; J: TRBJ1-1; V: TRBV7-3; CDR3: CASSFREGTEAFF; DNA: TGTGCCAGCAGCTTTAGGGAAGGCACTGAAGCTTTCTTT
size: once; length: 16; D: -; J: TRBJ1-1; V: TRBV5-1; CDR3: CASSPIGGLLNTEAFF; DNA: TGCGCCAGCAGCCCTATCGGGGGGCTACTGAACACTGAAGCTTTCTTT
size: many; length: 11; D: -; J: TRBJ1-2; V: TRBV6-2/TRBV6-3; CDR3: CASSYSLQVFF; DNA: TGTGCCAGCAGTTACTCTTTACAGGTCTTCTTC
size: few; length: 17; D: -; J: TRBJ2-3; V: TRBV7-2; CDR3: CASSLAFVTVRKDTQYF; DNA: TGTGCCAGCAGCTTAGCTTTTGTGACAGTGCGTAAAGATACGCAGTATTTT
size: -; length: 17; D: -; J: TRBJ2-7; V: TRBV7-3; CDR3: CASSLGPALDSDYEQYF; DNA: TGTGCCAGCAGCTTAGGCCCCGCGCTGGACAGCGACTACGAGCAGTACTTC
size: many; length: 12; D: -; J: TRBJ2-2; V: TRBV10-3; CDR3: CAIMGVTGELFF; DNA: TGTGCCATCATGGGCGTGACCGGGGAGCTGTTTTTT
size: many; length: 12; D: -; J: TRBJ2-5; V: TRBV28; CDR3: CASSLPPGFQYF; DNA: TGTGCCAGCAGTTTACCACCGGGGTTCCAGTACTTC
size: -; length: 14; D: -; J: TRBJ1-2; V: TRBV6-2/TRBV6-3; CDR3: CASRPDGSSYGYTF; DNA: TGTGCCAGCAGGCCGGACGGATCCTCCTATGGCTACACCTTC
size: -; length: 15; D: TRBD1; J: TRBJ1-2; V: TRBV20-1; CDR3: CSAREGTGEVGGYTF; DNA: TGCAGTGCTAGAGAGGGGACAGGGGAGGTAGGAGGCTACACCTTC
size: few; length: 14; D: TRBD1; J: TRBJ1-1; V: TRBV28; CDR3: CASSRDSRIEEAFF; DNA: TGTGCCAGCAGTAGGGACAGCCGGATTGAGGAAGCTTTCTTT
size: -; length: 16; D: -; J: TRBJ2-6; V: TRBV15; CDR3: CATSRGLGSGANVLTF; DNA: TGTGCCACCAGCAGGGGGTTGGGGTCTGGGGCCAACGTCCTGACTTTC
size: many; length: 13; D: -; J: TRBJ1-2; V: TRBV28; CDR3: CATREGGDYGYTF; DNA: TGTGCCACCCGGGAGGGCGGCGACTATGGCTACACCTTC
size: -; length: 16; D: -; J: TRBJ2-5; V: TRBV7-3; CDR3: CASSPGTRSLGETQYF; DNA: TGTGCCAGCAGCCCTGGGACTCGATCGTTAGGGGAGACCCAGTACTTC
size: -; length: 15; D: TRBD2; J: TRBJ2-5; V: TRBV6-1; CDR3: CASSSGLGGGETQYF; DNA: TGTGCCAGCAGCTCCGGACTAGGCGGTGGTGAGACCCAGTACTTC
size: -; length: 15; D: -; J: TRBJ1-1; V: TRBV30; CDR3: CAWSDPPGSVTEAFF; DNA: TGTGCCTGGAGTGACCCCCCAGGGTCGGTCACTGAAGCTTTCTTT
size: few; length: 15; D: -; J: TRBJ2-7; V: TRBV15; CDR3: CATSATGTVPYEQYF; DNA: TGTGCCACCAGCGCAACCGGGACGGTTCCCTACGAGCAGTACTTC
size: few; length: 14; D: -; J: TRBJ1-1; V: TRBV29-1; CDR3: CSVGPRVLNTEAFF; DNA: TGCAGCGTTGGGCCCAGGGTTCTGAACACTGAAGCTTTCTTT
size: -; length: 13; D: TRBD1; J: TRBJ2-5; V: TRBV25-1; CDR3: CASRKQGVETQYF; DNA: TGTGCCAGCAGGAAACAGGGGGTCGAGACCCAGTACTTC
size: -; length: 16; D: TRBD1; J: TRBJ1-1; V: TRBV15; CDR3: CATSRLGQGSYTEAFF; DNA: TGTGCCACCAGCAGATTGGGACAGGGTTCGTACACTGAAGCTTTCTTT
size: -; length: 14; D: TRBD1; J: TRBJ2-1; V: TRBV7-7; CDR3: CASSPGQASNEQFF; DNA: TGTGCTAGCAGTCCAGGACAGGCCTCCAATGAGCAGTTCTTC
size: -; length: 15; D: TRBD2; J: TRBJ2-3; V: TRBV2; CDR3: CASSVSGRFTDTQYF; DNA: TGTGCCAGCAGCGTTAGCGGGAGGTTCACAGATACGCAGTATTTT
size: -; length: 15; D: TRBD2; J: TRBJ2-1; V: TRBV7-2; CDR3: CASSFRLAGNNEQFF; DNA: TGTGCCAGCAGCTTCCGACTAGCGGGGAACAATGAGCAGTTCTTC
size: -; length: 15; D: -; J: TRBJ1-1; V: TRBV7-9; CDR3: CASSLVEGPNTEAFF; DNA: TGTGCCAGCAGCTTAGTGGAAGGACCGAACACTGAAGCTTTCTTT
size: -; length: 16; D: -; J: TRBJ2-5; V: TRBV20-1; CDR3: CSARDYRGALQETQYF; DNA: TGCAGTGCTAGAGATTACCGGGGGGCCCTCCAAGAGACCCAGTACTTC
size: -; length: 13; D: -; J: TRBJ1-1; V: TRBV10-3; CDR3: CAINKDSGTEAFF; DNA: TGTGCCATCAATAAGGATTCGGGCACTGAAGCTTTCTTT